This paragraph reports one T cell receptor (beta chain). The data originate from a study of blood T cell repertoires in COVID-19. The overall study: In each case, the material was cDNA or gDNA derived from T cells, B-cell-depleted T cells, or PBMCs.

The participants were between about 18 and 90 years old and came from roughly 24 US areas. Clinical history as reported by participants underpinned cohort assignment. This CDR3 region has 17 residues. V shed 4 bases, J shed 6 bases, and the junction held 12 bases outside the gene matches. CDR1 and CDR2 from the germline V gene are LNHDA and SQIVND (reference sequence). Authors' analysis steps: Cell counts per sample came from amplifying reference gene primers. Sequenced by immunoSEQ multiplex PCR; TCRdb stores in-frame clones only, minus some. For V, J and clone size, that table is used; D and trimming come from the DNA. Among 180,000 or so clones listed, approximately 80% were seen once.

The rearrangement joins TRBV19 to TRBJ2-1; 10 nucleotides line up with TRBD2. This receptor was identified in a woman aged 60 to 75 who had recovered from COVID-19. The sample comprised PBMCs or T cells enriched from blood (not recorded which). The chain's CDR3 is CASSTPPTSGPSNEQFF. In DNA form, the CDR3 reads TGTGCCAGTAGTACCCCGCCGACTAGCGGGCCTAGCAATGAGCAGTTCTTC.